Listed below are T cell receptor beta chains from one sample, sequenced in a study of metastatic and nonmetastatic thyroid tumors. TCRdb reprocessed the PCR reads via MiXCR. Of approximately 35,000 clones listed, 35% were seen once; the top ten hold under 25%. The sample taken for sequencing was tumor tissue. These receptors were taken from a female donor with papillary thyroid cancer or a benign thyroid nodule (not recorded which). Some clones in this sample may be carry-over from other donors' samples. Each CDR3 is given with its conserved first and last residue. A D gene is named only where the DNA matches it firmly. Clone size is not always given. Where it is, it says once, few, many or a class for expanded clones.

.	TRBV5-5	TRBJ1-2	.	CASSSMEGYGYTF	TGTGCCAGCAGCTCCATGGAGGGCTATGGCTACACCTTC
few	TRBV6-2/TRBV6-3	TRBJ2-1	TRBD1	CASRTQGAYAHNEQFF	TGTGCCAGCAGGACACAGGGGGCCTATGCACACAATGAGCAGTTCTTC
few	TRBV7-8	TRBJ2-7	TRBD2	CASSPGTSGAPYEQYF	TGTGCCAGCAGCCCCGGGACTAGCGGAGCCCCCTACGAGCAGTACTTC
few	TRBV6-4	TRBJ2-3	TRBD2	CASSGTSGSSTDTQYF	TGTGCCAGCAGTGGGACTAGCGGGAGTAGCACAGATACGCAGTATTTT
few	TRBV11-2	TRBJ1-2	.	CASSADSIYGYTF	TGTGCCAGCAGCGCGGACAGCATCTATGGCTACACCTTC
.	TRBV11-2	TRBJ2-1	TRBD2	CASSPARGGPRSDEQFF	TGTGCCAGCAGCCCGGCTCGGGGAGGGCCACGGTCTGATGAGCAGTTCTTC
few	TRBV12-5	TRBJ2-7	.	CASGFGYEQYF	TGTGCTAGTGGTTTCGGGTACGAGCAGTACTTC
few	TRBV27	TRBJ1-1	.	CASSPTTANTEAFF	TGTGCCAGCAGTCCAACGACAGCGAACACTGAAGCTTTCTTT
.	TRBV30	TRBJ2-6	TRBD1	CAWAGGSGANVLTF	TGTGCCTGGGCAGGGGGCTCTGGGGCCAACGTCCTGACTTTC
few	TRBV12-3/TRBV12-4	TRBJ1-1	.	CASSLDDVNTEAFF	TGTGCCAGCAGTTTAGATGACGTGAACACTGAAGCTTTCTTT
.	TRBV11-2	TRBJ2-3	TRBD1	CASSSGQGTDTQYF	TGTGCCAGCAGCTCAGGACAGGGGACAGATACGCAGTATTTT
.	TRBV19	TRBJ1-5	.	CASSEGRGQPQHF	TGTGCCTCAAGCGAGGGTCGGGGTCAGCCCCAGCATTTT
.	TRBV3-1	TRBJ2-7	.	CASSQHYEQYF	TGTGCCAGCAGCCAACACTACGAGCAGTACTTC
few	TRBV6-2/TRBV6-3	TRBJ2-1	.	CASSKLDEQFF	TGTGCCAGCAGCAAACTTGATGAGCAGTTCTTC
.	TRBV6-2/TRBV6-3	TRBJ2-2	.	CASSLQGINTGELFF	TGTGCCAGCAGTCTACAGGGAATTAACACCGGGGAGCTGTTTTTT
few	TRBV19	TRBJ2-7	.	CASSMVDYEQYF	TGTGCCAGTAGTATGGTCGACTACGAGCAGTACTTC